What follows are 12 T cell receptor beta chains derived from one specimen sequenced in a study of glioma-infiltrating T cells. The iRepertoire nested amplicon-rescue multiplex PCR amplified TCR alpha and beta CDR3s from RNA. TCRdb re-derived calls from the multiplex PCR reads in MiXCR, one entry per CDR3 protein. The sample records 160,000 or so distinct CDR3 sequences, around 40% being singletons. Sample: glioma tissue, nonneoplastic brain tissue, or PBMCs (not recorded which). These receptor sequences come from a human donor with low-grade glioma or glioblastoma, undergoing nonglioma brain surgery, or in good health (not recorded which).

This clonotype was recorded many times. The gene calls are TRBV6-2 or TRBV6-3 and TRBJ2-7; possible D gene TRBD2, 5 bases. Germline values: CDR1 MNHEY, CDR2 SVGEGT. This CDR3 spans 11 amino acids. V was pared by 2 bases and J by 9 bases, with 8 bases between. The DNA of the CDR3 is TGTGCCAGCAGTTACGGTGGGAGGCAGTACTTC. As protein: CASSYGGRQYF.

A few counts support this clonotype. The chain uses TRBV2 and TRBJ1-6; D ambiguous. The CDR3 extends over 12 amino acids. Germline values: CDR1 SNHLY, CDR2 FYNNEI. V dropped 4 bases and J dropped 10 bases, with 8 bases sitting between them. CDR3 loop: CASSVVESPLHF. The CDR3, as DNA: TGTGCCAGCAGTGTGGTCGAGTCACCCCTCCACTTT.

Many counts were recorded for this clonotype. The J gene is TRBJ1-5, the V gene TRBV20-1; possible D gene TRBD1, 5 bases. The length of the CDR3 is 15 residues. Trimming stripped 2 bases from V and 4 bases from J, with 15 bases between. Germline CDR1 DFQATT, CDR2 SNEGSKA (reference sequence). The CDR3 nucleotides read TGCAGTGCTAGAACGGGGGGAGTGGCGAATCAGCCCCAGCATTTT. It encodes CSARTGGVANQPQHF.

Regarding this clonotype: This may stem from a read error, because a much larger clone lies one nucleotide away. The V gene is TRBV7-6, the J gene TRBJ2-5; D remains ambiguous. CDR3 size: 14 residues. Trimming removed 4 bases at V and 2 bases at J, with 11 bases between. Germline V gives CDR1 SGHVS, CDR2 FNYEAQ. CDR3 sequence reads: CASSSVVTQETQYF. DNA for the CDR3: TGTGCCAGCAGCTCCGTGGTCACACAAGAGACCCAGTACTTC.

The chain links TRBV28 to TRBJ2-1; 8 nucleotides agree with TRBD2. This CDR3 is 15 amino acids long. The germline V gene encodes CDR1 MDHEN and CDR2 SYDVKM. V dropped 2 bases and J dropped 9; count of bases not matched to a gene: 9. This CDR3 reads CASSLGTSGSFEQFF. In nucleotides, the CDR3 is TGTGCCAGCAGTTTAGGGACGAGCGGGAGCTTTGAGCAGTTCTTC. Drawing the rest from reference TRBV28 and TRBJ2-1, the complete variable domain is DVKVTQSSRYLVKRTGEKVFLECVQDMDHENMFWYRQDPGLGLRLIYFSYDVKMKEKGDIPEGYSVSREKKERFSLILESASTNQTSMYLCASSLGTSGSFEQFFGPGTRLTVL.

This clonotype has ten or more counts. V is TRBV6-1 and J is TRBJ2-5; TRBD1 matches 7 bases. The CDR3 has 13 residues. CDR1 is MNHNS, CDR2 SASEGT, per germline. The V and J ends lost 6 bases and 5 bases, in that order; junction bases with no gene match: 6. CDR3 sequence reads: CASRAGGMETQYF. CDR3 DNA sequence: TGTGCCAGCAGGGCAGGGGGAATGGAGACCCAGTACTTC.

CDR3 loop: CAWSVVNFPGGYTF. The CDR3 nucleotides are TGTGCCTGGAGTGTGGTAAACTTCCCCGGGGGCTACACCTTC. The gene calls are TRBV30 and TRBJ1-2; unclear D gene. Trimming removed 0 bases at V and 8 bases at J, with 16 bases between. The germline gives CDR1 GTSNPN, CDR2 SVGIG (reference sequence). The CDR3 has 14 amino acids.

The chain combines TRBV27 with TRBJ2-2, with a tentative D call TRBD2 (5 bases). The germline V and J ends were trimmed by 6 bases and 4 bases, with 21 bases remaining between them. The germline gives CDR1 MNHEY, CDR2 SMNVEV (reference sequence). This CDR3 region has 17 residues. The CDR3 nucleotides are TGTGCCAGCAGGTTACCGACACCGGGGATGATCACCGGGGAGCTGTTTTTT. This translates into CASRLPTPGMITGELFF.

This clonotype was counted at least ten times. This chain links TRBV28 with TRBJ2-5, with 9 nucleotides matching TRBD2. The CDR3 length is 15 residues. The germline V gene encodes CDR1 MDHEN and CDR2 SYDVKM. Losses at the gene ends were 5 bases for V and 5 bases for J; bases not matched to a gene: 9. The CDR3 coding sequence is TGTGCCAGCAGTGCCCCGCGGGAGGGCCTTGAGACCCAGTACTTC. This sequence encodes CASSAPREGLETQYF.

Concerning this clonotype: Being one base from a much bigger clone, this may be a read error. The V and J genes are TRBV29-1 and TRBJ1-1; TRBD1 aligns across 10 bases. Germline CDR1 SQVTM, CDR2 ANQGSEA. Trimming removed 4 bases from V and 2 bases from J; junction bases left unmatched: 1. CDR3 length: 13 residues. As DNA, the CDR3 is TGCAGCGTTGGGGACAGGGGAAACACTGAAGCTTTCTTT. It translates to CSVGDRGNTEAFF.

Worth noting for this clonotype: With a much larger clone just one base away, this may be a read error. The rearrangement links TRBV29-1 to TRBJ1-1; TRBD1 is a possible D gene (6 bases). The CDR3 consists of 12 residues. The V gene lost 7 bases and the J gene lost 13 bases, with 22 bases spanning the gap. Germline V CDR1 and CDR2: SQVTM, ANQGSEA. CDR3 in amino acids: CSAGLGTPGDFF. In DNA form, the CDR3 reads TGCAGCGCAGGACTCGGGACACCGGGGGATTTCTTT.

As concerns this clonotype: A read error may be the cause here, since a much bigger clone is one base away. The V gene is TRBV6-6, the J gene TRBJ2-1, with D maybe TRBD1 (5 bases). Trimming shortened V by 4 bases and J by 9 bases, and 10 bases separated the two germline ends. The CDR3 length is 12 residues. The germline CDR1 and CDR2 sequences are MNHNY and SVGAGI (reference sequence). CDR3: CASSFRVAEQFF. Here the CDR3 DNA reads TGTGCCAGCAGTTTCAGGGTTGCTGAGCAGTTCTTC.